This TCR beta chain was sequenced for a study of CD4 T cells in relation to SARS-CoV-2 and coronaviruses (dated by TCRdb to the early 2020s). Study-wide context: Patient-derived lymphoblastoid cell lines were used to map the HLA restriction of shared crossreactive spike epitopes. The Adaptive Biotechnologies TCR-sequencing kit was used to sequence samples from a few pre-COVID donors and the naive versus memory experiments, whereas other data were Illumina-based. A different, Illumina-based TCR-beta assay was used to sequence expansion assays from other donors in the study. At the level of individual TCR clonotypes, the study evaluated whether memory CD4+ T cells crossreact between the spike proteins of SARS-CoV-2 and those of common cold coronaviruses.

As concerns this clone: It has no known antigen specificity. Within one base of it there is no much larger clone, and no base qualities were kept.

CD4+ T cells from unexposed donors were collected before the COVID-19 pandemic (2011-2018). Naive and memory CD4+ T cells were separated from cryopreserved PBMCs through CD4 enrichment, which was followed by EasySep naive CD4+ T cell enrichment. The leukapheresis product for the unexposed donors was obtained through commercial purchase. Ficoll-Paque PLUS gradient centrifugation was used to isolate PBMCs from either whole blood or leukapheresis product. PBMCs were either cryopreserved at -140 degrees C or used fresh in the expansion assay. The QIAamp Micro DNA Kit was used to extract genomic DNA from the CD4+ T cells. General study outcomes and caveats: Since the crossreactivity analysis centred on spike protein, crossreactivity against other viral proteins was not assessed. Sequencing naive versus memory cells indicated that the assay picks up memory recall responses, not primary responses primed during culture. Significantly weaker SARS-CoV-2-driven expansion was shown by crossreactive clones than by monoreactive clones, consistent with antigenic imprinting. In about 71% of donors, memory CD4+ clonotypes turned up that crossrecognized SARS-CoV-2 and at least one common cold coronavirus spike. Because no donor provided both pre-pandemic and post-infection samples, tracing the source of pre-existing responses was limited. Small numbers of patients and of tested TCRs were a limitation of the study.

Measured from the cysteine to the phenylalanine, the CDR3 is 13 residues long. Only the CDR3 part of the read is kept: 39 bases, read in frame from the first base. V is shortened by 4 bases, J by 0 bases, and the region joining them spans 7 bases. The germline V gene yields SGHTA for CDR1 and FQGNSA for CDR2. Deep-resolution immunoSEQ TCR-beta sequencing was performed on DNA from uncultured naive and memory CD4+ T cells. The paper's data handling went like this. During preprocessing, nonproductive sequences were removed, as were CDR3s that did not start with C, did not end with F or W, or were shorter than 7 amino acids. Cultured and uncultured naive and memory CD4+ repertoires were searched for CDR3s previously identified as spike- and CEF-reactive. CDR3 homology was quantified as pairwise Levenshtein distance, calculated with the stringdist R package after three terminal residues were trimmed from each end. Drawn from immuneACCESS, this table holds only the in-frame rearrangements with V and J called that TCRdb kept. Clones are partly lost; checked studies trace under half to an unresolved V gene and leave the rest unexplained. Clonal size and the V and J genes are those of that table, whereas D and trimming came from the DNA. Recorded for this sample are about 68,000 clones; 85% to 95% of them occurred a single time. The top ten hold under 0.3% of the sample.

The TCR comes from a human donor in good health. The chain was built from TRBV7-2 and TRBJ2-7, with no reliable assignment of the D segment. Input material: naive CD4+ T cells from PBMCs. The cell subset or site label for this specimen denotes: naive CD4+ T cells isolated by negative enrichment. The CDR3 protein sequence reads: CASSSFPSYEQYF. The nucleotide sequence is TGTGCCAGCAGCTCTTTCCCCTCCTACGAGCAGTACTTC.